The sequence of this T cell receptor beta chain was determined in a study of early T cells in non-severe SARS-CoV-2 infection. Study at large: Sequenced material consisted of bulk RNA (from unsorted whole blood), and chains were unpaired. Study observations and caveats: There was a bias toward anti-spike CD8 responses in VDJdb matching, which missed private and CD4 specificities.

Unique molecular identifiers were attached to individual cDNA molecules. Each CDR3 protein gets one entry after TCRdb re-called the 5' RACE reads with MiXCR. The sample consists of some 67,000 distinct CDR3 sequences, 12% to 15% of them appearing once. This clonotype has ten or more counts. Its antigen is still unknown. The V gene lost 1 base and the J gene lost 5 bases, with 4 bases spanning the gap. Looked up from germline, CDR1 is MNHNS and CDR2 is SASEGT. This CDR3 comprises 12 residues. V and J are TRBV6-1 and TRBJ2-3; no clear D gene. Sequencing used whole blood. The receptor comes from an adult who was a healthcare worker with PCR-confirmed SARS-CoV-2 infection or an uninfected control (not recorded which). CDR3 loop: CASSEGGDTQYF. CDR3 nucleotide sequence: TGTGCCAGCAGTGAAGGAGGAGATACGCAGTATTTT.